This TCR beta chain emerged from a study of human T cells and chemical hapten exposure. Germline V gives CDR1 DFQATT, CDR2 SNEGSKA (reference sequence). Trimming removed 3 bases at V and 4 bases at J, with 14 bases between. The CDR3 consists of 14 residues. Time point meaning: patch test 2, 6 weeks after DPC sensitization. Described treatment: therapeutic diphenylcyclopropenone sensitization with weekly scalp DPC. Study-wide results and limits: While controls formed fewer of them, expanded TCRs formed significantly more large CDR3 similarity clusters.

This clonotype was seen repeatedly, ten times or more. Its target is unknown. MiXCR, applied by TCRdb to the RACE reads, yields one record per CDR3 protein. The repertoire holds 330,000 or so distinct CDR3 sequences, with around 6% as singletons. The receptor was isolated from a woman between 18 and 29 years old with alopecia areata. Some clones in this sample may be carry-over from other donors' samples. The J gene is TRBJ2-3, the V gene TRBV20-1; D is undetermined. This sample comprised whole blood, obtained in connection with sensitization to the hapten diphenylcyclopropenone (DPC). In nucleotides, the CDR3 is TGCAGTGCTAGTTCGGGCCTTAAAGCAGATACGCAGTATTTT. It encodes CSASSGLKADTQYF.